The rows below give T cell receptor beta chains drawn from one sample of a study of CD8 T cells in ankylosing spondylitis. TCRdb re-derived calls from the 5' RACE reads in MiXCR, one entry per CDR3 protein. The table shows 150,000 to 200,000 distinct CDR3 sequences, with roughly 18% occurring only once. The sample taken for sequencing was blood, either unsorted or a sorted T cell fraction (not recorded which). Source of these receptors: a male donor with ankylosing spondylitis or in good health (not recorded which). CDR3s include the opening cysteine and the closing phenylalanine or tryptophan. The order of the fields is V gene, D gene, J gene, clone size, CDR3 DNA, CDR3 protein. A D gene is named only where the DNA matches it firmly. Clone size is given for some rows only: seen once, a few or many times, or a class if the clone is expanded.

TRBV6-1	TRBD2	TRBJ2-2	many	TGTGCCAGCAGGGTTCTAGCGGGAGGACACACCGGGGAGCTGTTTTTT	CASRVLAGGHTGELFF
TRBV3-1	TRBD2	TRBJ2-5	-	TGTGCCAGCAGCCAAGGCGGGAGGGCGGCGTACTTC	CASSQGGRAAYF
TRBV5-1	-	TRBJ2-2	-	TGCGCCAGCAGCCCTTCCGGGGGTCCGGGCGGGGAGCTGTTTTTT	CASSPSGGPGGELFF
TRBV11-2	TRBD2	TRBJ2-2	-	TGTGCCAGCAGCTCCCCGCAGACTAGCGGGAGATGGAACACCGGGGAGCTGTTTTTT	CASSSPQTSGRWNTGELFF
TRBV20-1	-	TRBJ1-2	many	TGCAGTGCCAACGACCCCCGGACCGGCGACTATGGCTACACCTTC	CSANDPRTGDYGYTF
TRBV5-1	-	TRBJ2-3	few	TGCGCCAGCAGCTACCGACCGACGCAGGGGAAAAGAAATACGCAGTATTTT	CASSYRPTQGKRNTQYF
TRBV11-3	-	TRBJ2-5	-	TGTGCCAGCAGCGTAGGGGAGGGGGAGACCCCGTACTTC	CASSVGEGETPYF
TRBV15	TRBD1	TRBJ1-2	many	TGTGCCACCAGCAGAACAGGGGGCAGCTATGGCTACACCTTC	CATSRTGGSYGYTF
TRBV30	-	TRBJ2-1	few	TGTGCCTGGAGTCGCCTAAGGGGGGGTAAAATCGATGAGCAGTTCTTC	CAWSRLRGGKIDEQFF
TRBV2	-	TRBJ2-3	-	TGTGCCAGCAGTGGGAGTCTCAGGGACGGGACAGATACGCAGTATTTT	CASSGSLRDGTDTQYF
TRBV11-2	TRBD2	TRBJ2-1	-	TGTGCCAGCAGCTTCCAAGACTCTAGCGGGAGCAGGGGGTTCTTC	CASSFQDSSGSRGFF
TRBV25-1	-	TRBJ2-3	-	TGTGCCAGCAGTAGACAGCTCACAGATACGCAGTATTTT	CASSRQLTDTQYF
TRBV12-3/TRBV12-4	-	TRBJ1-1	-	TGTGCCAGCAGTCGTGAGGTCCCTGAGGCTTTCTTT	CASSREVPEAFF
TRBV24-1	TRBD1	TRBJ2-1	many	TGTGCCACCAGTAACAGGGACAGGGTCTTCAATGAGCAGTTCTTC	CATSNRDRVFNEQFF
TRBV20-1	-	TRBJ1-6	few	TGCAGTGCTAGTAAAGGGGTGAATTCACCCCTCCACTTT	CSASKGVNSPLHF
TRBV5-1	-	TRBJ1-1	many	TGCGCCAGCAGCTTGGGACTCACTGAAGCTTTCTTT	CASSLGLTEAFF
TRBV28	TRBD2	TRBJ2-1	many	TGTGCCAGCAGTTCCTCATCGGCGGGAGGTCGTACCTACAATGAGCAGTTCTTC	CASSSSSAGGRTYNEQFF
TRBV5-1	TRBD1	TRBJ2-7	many	TGCGCCAGCAGCTTGGACGGACAGGGGCGCTACGAGCAGTACTTC	CASSLDGQGRYEQYF
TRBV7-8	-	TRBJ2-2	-	TGTGCCAGCAGCTTAGGGGTCCGGGAGCTGTTTTTT	CASSLGVRELFF
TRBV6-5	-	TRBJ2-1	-	TGTGCCAGCAGTTACAATGAATATGTGGTAGTCGGGCGTTACAATGAGCAGTTCTTC	CASSYNEYVVVGRYNEQFF
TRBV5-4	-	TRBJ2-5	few	TGTGCCAGCAGCTTGATATTGGGGCAGCAAGAGACCCAGTACTTC	CASSLILGQQETQYF
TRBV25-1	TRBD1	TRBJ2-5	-	TGTGCCAGCAGTCCTAAGGGACAGGGTGATGAGACCCAGTACTTC	CASSPKGQGDETQYF
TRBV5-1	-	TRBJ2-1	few	TGCGCCAGCAGCTTGGCCGTTGGGGGATCCTACAATGAGCAGTTCTTC	CASSLAVGGSYNEQFF
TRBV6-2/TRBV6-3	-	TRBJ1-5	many	TGTGCCAGCAGTTATCTCACTCTCGGCCAGCCCCAGCATTTT	CASSYLTLGQPQHF
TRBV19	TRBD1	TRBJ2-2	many	TGTGCCAGTACCCTTGGGACAGGGGTCACCGGGGAGCTGTTTTTT	CASTLGTGVTGELFF
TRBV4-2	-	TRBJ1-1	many	TGTGCCAGCAGCCCAGAGGACAGCCGGAGGACGAACACTGAAGCTTTCTTT	CASSPEDSRRTNTEAFF
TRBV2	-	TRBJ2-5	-	TGTGCCCAGCAAGGGTCCTACTTGGAGACCCAGTACTTC	CAQQGSYLETQYF
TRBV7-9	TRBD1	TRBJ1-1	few	TGTGCCAGCAGTTCGCCTGGGACAGGGGGCCTGGCTGAAGCTTTCTTT	CASSSPGTGGLAEAFF
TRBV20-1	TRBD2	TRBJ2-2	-	TGCAGTGCTAGGAAATACGTCACGGGGGGCACCGGGGAGCTGTTTTTT	CSARKYVTGGTGELFF
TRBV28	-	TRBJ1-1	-	TGTGCCAGCATTCCCCCCACGGTGAACACTGAAGCTTTCTTT	CASIPPTVNTEAFF
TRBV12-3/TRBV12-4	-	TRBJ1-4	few	TGTGCCAGCAGCAGGGGCCTTAATGAAAAACTGTTTTTT	CASSRGLNEKLFF
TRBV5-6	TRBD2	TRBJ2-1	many	TGTGCCAGCAGCTGGTTCTCCGCTAGCGGGAGTTCTGGTGAGCAGTTCTTC	CASSWFSASGSSGEQFF
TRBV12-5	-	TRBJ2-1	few	TGTGCTAGTGGTTTCGGTGGCGGGATAGAACATGAGCAGTTCTTC	CASGFGGGIEHEQFF
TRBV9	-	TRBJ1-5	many	TGTGCCAGCAGCGTAGCAGCCGGGGGCAATCAGCCCCAGCATTTT	CASSVAAGGNQPQHF
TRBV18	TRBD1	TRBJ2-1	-	TGTGCCAGCTCACAGGGGACAGGCTCCTACAATGAGCAGTTCTTC	CASSQGTGSYNEQFF
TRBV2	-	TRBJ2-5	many	TGTGCCAGCAGTGAACAAGGGCAGGGACAAGAGACCCAGTACTTC	CASSEQGQGQETQYF
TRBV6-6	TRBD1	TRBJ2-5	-	TGTGCCAGCAACAGGGGCCAAGAGACCCAGTACTTC	CASNRGQETQYF
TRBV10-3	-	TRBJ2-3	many	TGTGCCATCAGTGAAAAAGATACGCAGTATTTT	CAISEKDTQYF
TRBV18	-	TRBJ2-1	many	TGTGCCAGCTCACCAAGGACAGAGTCGCAGTTCTTC	CASSPRTESQFF
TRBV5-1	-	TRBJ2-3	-	TGCGCCAGCAGCCCGTCAGTAGCCCCCGCAGATACGCAGTATTTT	CASSPSVAPADTQYF
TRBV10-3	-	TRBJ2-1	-	TGTGCCATCAAGTCTGATCCGAACTTTAATGAGCAGTTCTTC	CAIKSDPNFNEQFF
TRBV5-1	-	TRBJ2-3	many	TGCGCCAGCAGCTTGGGCAGGGGCCTTCCAGATACGCAGTATTTT	CASSLGRGLPDTQYF
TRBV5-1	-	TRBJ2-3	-	TGCGCCAGCAGCTTGGCCACCCGCACAGATACGCAGTATTTT	CASSLATRTDTQYF
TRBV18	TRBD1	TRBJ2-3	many	TGTGCCAGCTCACCTATGACAGGGAGCACAGATACGCAGTATTTT	CASSPMTGSTDTQYF
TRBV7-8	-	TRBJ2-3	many	TGTGCCAGCAGCTTGCGAGCGAGAGATACGCAGTATTTT	CASSLRARDTQYF
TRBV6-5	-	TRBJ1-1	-	TGTGCCAGCAGCTACCGGCAGGGCGCCACTGAAGCTTTCTTT	CASSYRQGATEAFF
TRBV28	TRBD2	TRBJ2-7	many	TGTGCCAGCATAGGCGGGAGAGTCTCCTACGAGCAGTACTTC	CASIGGRVSYEQYF
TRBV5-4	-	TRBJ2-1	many	TGTGCCAGCAGCGTGGACAGTTCAGTCAATGAGCAGTTCTTC	CASSVDSSVNEQFF
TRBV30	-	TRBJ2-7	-	TGTGCCTGGAGCAGGGAAGTCTACGAGCAGTACTTC	CAWSREVYEQYF
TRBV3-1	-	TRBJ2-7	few	TGTGCCAGCAGCCAAGGGACAATTGGCGAGCAGTACTTC	CASSQGTIGEQYF
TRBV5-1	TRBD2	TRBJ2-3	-	TGCGCCAGCAGCTTGACCCGATGGACTAGCGGACCGGCGGGCACAGATACGCAGTATTTT	CASSLTRWTSGPAGTDTQYF
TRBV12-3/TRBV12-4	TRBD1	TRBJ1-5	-	TGTGCCAGCAGTTTAAAGGGGGCGAATCAGCCCCAGCATTTT	CASSLKGANQPQHF
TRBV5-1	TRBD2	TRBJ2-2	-	TGCGCCAGCAGCCTTTCCGGGGGGACGACCGGGGAGCTGTTTTTT	CASSLSGGTTGELFF
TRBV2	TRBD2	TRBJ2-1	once	TGTGCCAGCAGTGACTTCCAGCGGGAGCGATACAATGAGCAGTTCTTC	CASSDFQRERYNEQFF
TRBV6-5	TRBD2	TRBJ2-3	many	TGTGCCAGCAGTTACGCGGGCCTAGCGGGAGGGTCTAGCACAGATACGCAGTATTTT	CASSYAGLAGGSSTDTQYF